The rows below give T cell receptor beta chains drawn from one sample of a study of shared clonotypes between healthy human individuals. Assay used: immunoSEQ multiplex PCR; TCRdb lists only in-frame clones, some missing. The top ten clones hold roughly 0.83% of a sample with around 1.1 million clones, 70% to 80% of them seen once. Sequencing was performed on memory CD4+ T cells from PBMCs. The receptors were gathered from a man aged 18 to 30 in good health. Some clones in this sample may be carry-over from other donors' samples. Both conserved end residues are part of each CDR3. The D gene is left open where the match is weak. Clone size is shown for a subset of rows, as once, few, many or a class of expanded clone.

size	V	D	J	DNA	CDR3
NA	TRBV29-1	NA	TRBJ2-5	TGCAGCGTTTCAGGAGGGGAAGAGACCCAGTACTTC	CSVSGGEETQYF
NA	TRBV7-2	NA	TRBJ2-2	TGTGCCAGCAGCTTCCTCGGGGGAGTCACCACCGGGGAGCTGTTTTTT	CASSFLGGVTTGELFF
few	TRBV4-2	NA	TRBJ2-6	TGTGCCAGCAGCCAAGGACGGCCCCGCTCTGGGGCCAACGTCCTGACTTTC	CASSQGRPRSGANVLTF
NA	TRBV4-2	NA	TRBJ2-1	TGTGCCAGCAGCCAAGATTACCCCGGCGGACCCTACAATGAGCAGTTCTTC	CASSQDYPGGPYNEQFF
NA	TRBV9	TRBD2	TRBJ2-5	TGTGCCAGCAGCGTATCTATTAGCGGGAATAATCAAGAGACCCAGTACTTC	CASSVSISGNNQETQYF
NA	TRBV18	NA	TRBJ2-7	TGTGCCAGCGCGGAGGGGGGGGCGAACGAGCAGTACTTC	CASAEGGANEQYF
NA	TRBV6-5	TRBD1	TRBJ1-1	TGTGCCAGCAGTCCAGGGACAGGGGGTACTGAAGCTTTCTTT	CASSPGTGGTEAFF
NA	TRBV7-8	TRBD1	TRBJ1-3	TGTGCCAGCAGCCGCGTCCGACTCAGGGGGCAGGGAAACACCATATATTTT	CASSRVRLRGQGNTIYF
NA	TRBV2	NA	TRBJ1-2	TGTGCCAGCAGTGATTGGGGAGCCCGGTATGGCTACACCTTC	CASSDWGARYGYTF
NA	TRBV2	NA	TRBJ2-3	TGTGCCAGCAGTGATGTAGCCGGTACGCAGTATTTT	CASSDVAGTQYF
NA	TRBV5-1	TRBD1	TRBJ1-1	TGCGCCAGCAGCTTGTATGCCAGGGGGATGAACACTGAAGCTTTCTTT	CASSLYARGMNTEAFF
NA	TRBV5-1	TRBD2	TRBJ2-1	TGCGCCAGCCGATTTACTAGCGGGAGCTCGAATGAGCAGTTCTTC	CASRFTSGSSNEQFF
NA	TRBV28	NA	TRBJ1-3	TGTGCCACCAAAGCGGGGGGCGGTGTGAACACCATATATTTT	CATKAGGGVNTIYF
NA	TRBV27	NA	TRBJ1-2	TGTGCCAGCAGTTTACGGGCAGGAGCCTATGGCTACACCTTC	CASSLRAGAYGYTF
once	TRBV2	TRBD1	TRBJ1-1	TGTGCCAGCAAACGGCTGGGACAGGGAGGTGAAGCTTTCTTT	CASKRLGQGGEAFF
few	TRBV2	NA	TRBJ2-1	TGTGCCAGCAGTGTGAACAGATACAATGAGCAGTTCTTC	CASSVNRYNEQFF
once	TRBV11-3	TRBD2	TRBJ2-2	TGTGCCAGCAGCCCGGGACTAGCGGGAAGGACCGGGGAGCTGTTTTTT	CASSPGLAGRTGELFF
NA	TRBV4-3	NA	TRBJ2-3	TGCGCCAGCAGCCAAGTGACCTCAGATACGCAGTATTTT	CASSQVTSDTQYF
NA	TRBV30	TRBD1	TRBJ1-4	TGTGCCTGGAGCGGCCGGGGGACAGCTAATGAAAAACTGTTTTTT	CAWSGRGTANEKLFF
NA	TRBV6-5	TRBD1	TRBJ2-7	TGTGCCAGCAGTTACTCCGGGGACAGGGGGAAGGACGAGCAGTACTTC	CASSYSGDRGKDEQYF
NA	TRBV5-1	NA	TRBJ2-1	TGCGCCAGCAGCCTGGGCCCGGATCAAGTCAATGAGCAGTTCTTC	CASSLGPDQVNEQFF
NA	TRBV18	TRBD2	TRBJ2-1	TGTGCCAGCTCACCTGCGATGGCGGGAGGGCCCGCCAATGAGCAGTTCTTC	CASSPAMAGGPANEQFF
few	TRBV5-1	TRBD2	TRBJ2-7	TGCGCCAGCAGCGGGGTAGCGGGAGCCTACGAGCAGTACTTC	CASSGVAGAYEQYF
NA	TRBV28	NA	TRBJ2-1	TGTGCCAGCAGCGTCGGGGGCGGTACCTACAATGAGCAGTTCTTC	CASSVGGGTYNEQFF
NA	TRBV6-5	NA	TRBJ1-2	TGTGCCAGCAGTTACTCGAAACAGAAACGAGGATATGGCTACACCTTC	CASSYSKQKRGYGYTF
NA	TRBV11-2	NA	TRBJ2-3	TGTGCCAGCAGCTTAGTTTTCAGGGGCGGGAGCACAGATACGCAGTATTTT	CASSLVFRGGSTDTQYF
NA	TRBV10-3	NA	TRBJ2-3	TGTGCCATCAGTGTGGGAAGTGGCACAGATACGCAGTATTTT	CAISVGSGTDTQYF
NA	TRBV5-1	NA	TRBJ2-2	TGCGCCAGCGCAATGGGCGGGGTGAACACCGGGGAGCTGTTTTTT	CASAMGGVNTGELFF
NA	TRBV2	NA	TRBJ1-5	TGTGCCAGCAGCCGGTCAGTGAGCAATCAGCCCCAGCATTTT	CASSRSVSNQPQHF
NA	TRBV5-1	TRBD1	TRBJ2-7	TGCGCCAGCAGCCGCTCCGGGACAGGGGGCTACGAGCAGTACTTC	CASSRSGTGGYEQYF
NA	TRBV5-4	NA	TRBJ2-3	TGTGCCAGCAGCTTGCGTCAGGGGCGAAGCACAGATACGCAGTATTTT	CASSLRQGRSTDTQYF
NA	TRBV7-6	NA	TRBJ2-5	TGTGCCAGCAGCCAAGGTGGGGGAGGCCTGGAGACCCAGTACTTC	CASSQGGGGLETQYF
few	TRBV4-2	TRBD2	TRBJ2-1	TGTGCCAGCAGCCAAGCAAGGACTAGCGGGAGTCATGAGCAGTTCTTC	CASSQARTSGSHEQFF
NA	TRBV7-9	NA	TRBJ2-1	TGTGCCAGCAGCCCCCACCCAGGGGTTTACAATGAGCAGTTCTTC	CASSPHPGVYNEQFF
NA	TRBV2	TRBD1	TRBJ1-2	TGTGCCAGCAGTACAGGGGCTGGGGGCTACACCTTC	CASSTGAGGYTF
NA	TRBV4-3	NA	TRBJ1-1	TGCGCCAGCAGCCAAGAGACGGGTCCCACTGAAGCTTTCTTT	CASSQETGPTEAFF
NA	TRBV27	NA	TRBJ2-7	TGTGCCAGCAGTTTAAGGAGTAGGGGGGACTACGAGCAGTACTTC	CASSLRSRGDYEQYF
NA	TRBV6-1	NA	TRBJ1-5	TGTGCCAGCAGTGACTCGTCGGTAAATCAGCCCCAGCATTTT	CASSDSSVNQPQHF
NA	TRBV7-6	NA	TRBJ2-7	TGTGCCAGCAGCTCTCTGTGGAGTTCGGTGCAGTACTTC	CASSSLWSSVQYF
NA	TRBV30	NA	TRBJ1-6	TGTGCCTGGAGTGTACGAAGGGTCTTTTCACCCCTCCACTTT	CAWSVRRVFSPLHF
once	TRBV7-3	NA	TRBJ2-7	TGTGCCAGCAGCTTAGAGGCAGGACAGTCCTACGAGCAGTACTTC	CASSLEAGQSYEQYF
NA	TRBV5-1	TRBD1	TRBJ1-6	TGCGCCAGCAGCCCAGGGACAGGGCGTAATTCACCCCTCCACTTT	CASSPGTGRNSPLHF
NA	TRBV5-4	TRBD1	TRBJ2-1	TGTGCCAGCAGGGCCGAAGGGGGCGGAGAGCAGTTCTTC	CASRAEGGGEQFF
NA	TRBV5-4	TRBD1	TRBJ1-1	TGTGCCAGCAGCCAACGTACAGGGGACACTGAAGCTTTCTTT	CASSQRTGDTEAFF
NA	TRBV9	NA	TRBJ2-1	TGTGCCAGCAGCGCATCTCCCTGGGATGAGCAGTTCTTC	CASSASPWDEQFF
many	TRBV15	TRBD2	TRBJ2-1	TGTGCCACCAGCAGAGACGGGAGGGGGTACAATGAGCAGTTCTTC	CATSRDGRGYNEQFF
NA	TRBV27	NA	TRBJ1-1	TGTGCCAGCAGTTTAAGGAGAATAGGGAACACTGAAGCTTTCTTT	CASSLRRIGNTEAFF
NA	TRBV2	TRBD2	TRBJ2-3	TGTGCCAGCAGCGGAGCGGGAGGAACAGATACGCAGTATTTT	CASSGAGGTDTQYF
NA	TRBV7-6	NA	TRBJ2-2	TGTGCCACCGAAAGTGGGACCGGGGAGCTGTTTTTT	CATESGTGELFF
NA	TRBV28	NA	TRBJ1-2	TGTGCCAGCAAACAGTCACCCTTGAACTATGGCTACACCTTC	CASKQSPLNYGYTF
NA	TRBV25-1	TRBD1	TRBJ2-7	TGTGCCAGCAGTCTCCCAGGGGGCGCAGGACCTTCCGAGCAGTACTTC	CASSLPGGAGPSEQYF
NA	TRBV9	TRBD1	TRBJ1-3	TGTGCCAGCGGGGAAGGGGGCCTTATAAACACCATATATTTT	CASGEGGLINTIYF
NA	TRBV27	NA	TRBJ2-6	TGTGCCAGCAGTTCCCAAGGTGGGGCCAACGTCCTGACTTTC	CASSSQGGANVLTF
NA	TRBV28	NA	TRBJ2-7	TGTGCCAGCAGTTTAGTATCCGACAGCGCGGGGCTGTACTTC	CASSLVSDSAGLYF
NA	TRBV27	TRBD2	TRBJ2-3	TGTGCCAGCAGGTCTATACTAGCGGGAGTGGGGGATACGCAGTATTTT	CASRSILAGVGDTQYF
NA	TRBV2	NA	TRBJ1-1	TGTGCCAGCAGGGGACAATTGAACACTGAAGCTTTCTTT	CASRGQLNTEAFF
NA	TRBV19	NA	TRBJ2-3	TGTGTGAGGCGGGGCACAGATACGCAGTATTTT	CVRRGTDTQYF
few	TRBV5-3	NA	TRBJ2-1	TGTGCCAGAAGCAGGATGGGGCGGGAAAGGGGTGAGCAGTTCTTC	CARSRMGRERGEQFF
NA	TRBV28	TRBD1	TRBJ1-3	TGTGCCAGCAGCGTACACAGGGGGACCATATATTTT	CASSVHRGTIYF